This is a list of T cell receptor beta chains from one sample in a study of blood T cell repertoires in COVID-19. Sequencing was performed with immunoSEQ multiplex PCR; in TCRdb, only in-frame clones are kept and a portion is missing. The profile shows a few hundred thousand clones, approximately 90% of them singletons. The sequenced material came from PBMCs or T cells enriched from blood (not recorded which). The receptors originated from a woman in her thirties or forties who had been exposed to COVID-19. The CDR3 runs from the conserved cysteine through the conserved F or W. A D gene is named only where the DNA matches it firmly. Some rows mark clone size as missing; the rest say once, few, many or name a class of expanded clone.

v_call,clone_size,d_call,j_call,cdr3_aa,cdr3_nt
TRBV6-5,NA,NA,TRBJ2-7,CASRRDPYEQYF,TGTGCCAGCAGGAGGGATCCCTACGAGCAGTACTTC
TRBV19,once,NA,TRBJ1-2,CASSTLTGSDYGYTF,TGTGCCAGTAGTACGCTCACAGGGAGTGACTATGGCTACACCTTC
TRBV9,NA,NA,TRBJ1-1,CASSVILPPGNTEAFF,TGTGCCAGCAGCGTAATTCTCCCTCCAGGGAACACTGAAGCTTTCTTT
TRBV12-3/TRBV12-4,NA,TRBD1,TRBJ1-1,CASSQNPDREAFF,TGTGCCAGCAGTCAAAACCCGGACAGGGAAGCTTTCTTT
TRBV19,NA,NA,TRBJ1-2,CASSIEGLHYGYTF,TGTGCCAGTAGTATAGAAGGACTGCACTATGGCTACACCTTC
TRBV11-3,NA,TRBD1,TRBJ1-1,CASSLDISGDREAFF,TGTGCCAGCAGCTTAGATATTTCGGGGGACAGGGAAGCTTTCTTT
TRBV24-1,NA,NA,TRBJ2-2,CATQEYTGELFF,TGTGCCACTCAGGAATACACCGGGGAGCTGTTTTTT
TRBV9,NA,TRBD2,TRBJ2-1,CASSLTSGLYNEQFF,TGTGCCAGCAGCCTGACTAGCGGGTTATACAATGAGCAGTTCTTC
TRBV7-2,NA,TRBD1,TRBJ1-5,CASRGDSNSNQPQHF,TGTGCCAGCAGGGGGGACAGCAACAGCAATCAGCCCCAGCATTTT
TRBV3-1/TRBV3-2,NA,NA,TRBJ2-5,CASRQYSPQYQETQYF,TGTGCCAGCAGACAATATAGCCCTCAGTACCAAGAGACCCAGTACTTC
TRBV18,NA,TRBD2,TRBJ2-7,CASSRVGASGGFVDSYEQYF,TGTGCCAGCTCACGAGTAGGAGCTAGCGGGGGGTTCGTTGACTCCTACGAGCAGTACTTC
TRBV27,NA,TRBD2,TRBJ2-1,CASSLMIAGGSNEQFF,TGTGCCAGCAGTTTAATGATTGCGGGAGGGAGCAATGAGCAGTTCTTC
TRBV10-3,NA,NA,TRBJ1-1,CAINKGDTEAFF,TGTGCCATCAATAAGGGGGACACTGAAGCTTTCTTT
TRBV2,NA,NA,TRBJ2-1,CASYPGTSSYNEQFF,TGTGCCTCATACCCCGGTACGAGCTCCTACAATGAGCAGTTCTTC
TRBV6-5,NA,TRBD2,TRBJ2-1,CASSRGGGSYNEQFF,TGTGCCAGCAGTCGTGGGGGAGGGAGTTACAATGAGCAGTTCTTC
TRBV20-1,NA,NA,TRBJ2-7,CSVSRTGEQYF,TGCAGTGTCTCACGAACGGGCGAGCAGTACTTC
TRBV5-5,NA,NA,TRBJ2-5,CASSSRGETQYF,TGTGCCAGCAGCTCTCGAGGAGAGACCCAGTACTTC
TRBV6-4,NA,NA,TRBJ1-5,CASSVESQHF,TGTGCCAGCAGTGTGGAGTCCCAGCATTTT
TRBV6-6,NA,TRBD1,TRBJ1-4,CASSRGQGSEKLFF,TGTGCCAGCAGCCGAGGACAGGGCAGCGAAAAACTGTTTTTT
TRBV7-6,NA,NA,TRBJ2-5,CASSSPPGRGETQYF,TGTGCCAGCAGCTCACCCCCCGGGAGAGGGGAGACCCAGTACTTC
TRBV6-5,NA,TRBD1,TRBJ1-1,CASSLGQVTEAFF,TGTGCCAGCAGTCTAGGACAGGTGACTGAAGCTTTCTTT
TRBV30,NA,NA,TRBJ2-1,CACRGSYGEQFF,TGTGCCTGCCGAGGGAGTTATGGTGAGCAGTTCTTC
TRBV5-1,NA,TRBD1,TRBJ2-5,CASSSDRETQYF,TGCGCCAGCAGTTCGGACAGGGAGACCCAGTACTTC
TRBV5-6,NA,NA,TRBJ1-5,CASSFGTSGREHF,TGTGCCAGCAGCTTTGGTACTTCCGGCAGGGAGCATTTT
TRBV14,NA,NA,TRBJ1-2,CASSPAGVQYYGYTF,TGTGCCAGCAGCCCCGCAGGGGTCCAGTACTATGGCTACACCTTC
TRBV4-3,NA,TRBD1,TRBJ1-2,CASSPQTGNYGYTF,TGCGCCAGCAGCCCACAGACAGGGAACTATGGCTACACCTTC
TRBV6-5,NA,NA,TRBJ2-7,CASSYSNGNTYEQYF,TGTGCCAGCAGTTACTCGAACGGGAACACCTACGAGCAGTACTTC
TRBV7-2,once,NA,TRBJ2-1,CASSLKGEQFF,TGTGCCAGCAGCTTAAAGGGGGAGCAGTTCTTC
TRBV7-9,few,NA,TRBJ2-7,CASSNKNPYEQYF,TGTGCCAGCAGTAATAAAAATCCCTACGAGCAGTACTTC
TRBV6-1,NA,TRBD1,TRBJ1-2,CASSRQGAGGGYTF,TGTGCCAGCAGCCGACAGGGGGCTGGTGGCGGCTACACCTTC
TRBV19,NA,TRBD1,TRBJ2-4,CASSTRDRVAKNIQYF,TGTGCCAGTAGTACCCGGGACAGGGTCGCCAAAAACATTCAGTACTTC
TRBV30,NA,TRBD1,TRBJ1-5,CAWSTGVSNQPQHF,TGTGCCTGGAGCACAGGGGTTTCCAATCAGCCCCAGCATTTT
TRBV30,NA,NA,TRBJ1-4,CAWSPGATNEKLFF,TGTGCCTGGAGTCCAGGTGCAACTAATGAAAAACTGTTTTTT
TRBV5-1,NA,TRBD2,TRBJ2-5,CASSSGLAGEVETQYF,TGCGCCAGCAGCTCCGGACTAGCGGGAGAGGTAGAGACCCAGTACTTC
TRBV7-3,NA,TRBD1,TRBJ1-2,CASSPGGTGVLSYGYTF,TGTGCCAGCAGCCCCGGGGGGACAGGGGTCCTATCCTATGGCTACACCTTC
TRBV5-1,NA,TRBD1,TRBJ1-3,CASSLVQGASGNTIYF,TGCGCCAGCAGCTTGGTACAGGGGGCGTCTGGAAACACCATATATTTT
TRBV6-5,NA,NA,TRBJ1-2,CASRNTANYGYTF,TGTGCCAGCAGGAACACAGCTAACTATGGCTACACCTTC
TRBV6-2/TRBV6-3,NA,NA,TRBJ2-7,CASTPPRSYEQYF,TGTGCCAGCACCCCTCCCCGCTCCTACGAGCAGTACTTC
TRBV30,NA,TRBD2,TRBJ2-7,CAWNLGRRTSGRAYEQYF,TGTGCCTGGAACCTTGGGCGGAGAACTAGCGGGAGGGCGTACGAGCAGTACTTC
TRBV18,few,NA,TRBJ2-4,CASSPRPRRAVKNIQYF,TGTGCCAGCTCACCACGCCCCAGGCGGGCGGTCAAAAACATTCAGTACTTC
TRBV10-3,NA,TRBD1,TRBJ1-1,CAISQRDTGEKIGAFF,TGTGCCATCAGCCAAAGAGATACAGGGGAGAAGATTGGAGCTTTCTTT
TRBV7-9,NA,TRBD1,TRBJ1-1,CASSRDRVNTEAFF,TGTGCCAGCAGCCGGGACAGGGTGAACACTGAAGCTTTCTTT
TRBV18,NA,NA,TRBJ1-2,CASSPDRDYGYTF,TGTGCCAGCTCACCCGACCGGGACTATGGCTACACCTTC
TRBV27,NA,NA,TRBJ1-2,CASSLQGRGYGYTF,TGTGCCAGCAGCCTGCAGGGGAGAGGCTATGGCTACACCTTC
TRBV20-1,NA,NA,TRBJ1-1,CSARTDREAFF,TGCAGTGCTAGAACCGACAGGGAAGCTTTCTTT
TRBV19,NA,NA,TRBJ1-1,CASSSSEAFF,TGTGCCAGTAGTTCGTCTGAAGCTTTCTTT
TRBV3-1/TRBV3-2,NA,NA,TRBJ2-7,CASSQVGGYEQYF,TGTGCCAGCAGCCAAGTGGGGGGTTACGAGCAGTACTTC
TRBV6-1,NA,NA,TRBJ2-1,CASSERRSSYNEQFF,TGTGCCAGCAGTGAACGCCGGAGCTCCTACAATGAGCAGTTCTTC
TRBV7-9,NA,NA,TRBJ2-7,CASSLTGTEGSYEQYF,TGTGCCAGCAGCTTGACAGGGACTGAGGGCTCCTACGAGCAGTACTTC
TRBV2,NA,NA,TRBJ1-1,CAPRKRKNTEAFF,TGTGCCCCACGCAAGAGGAAGAACACTGAAGCTTTCTTT
TRBV5-1,NA,NA,TRBJ2-2,CASRLSLSGMGELFF,TGCGCCAGCAGGTTGTCTCTTTCGGGGATGGGGGAGCTGTTTTTT